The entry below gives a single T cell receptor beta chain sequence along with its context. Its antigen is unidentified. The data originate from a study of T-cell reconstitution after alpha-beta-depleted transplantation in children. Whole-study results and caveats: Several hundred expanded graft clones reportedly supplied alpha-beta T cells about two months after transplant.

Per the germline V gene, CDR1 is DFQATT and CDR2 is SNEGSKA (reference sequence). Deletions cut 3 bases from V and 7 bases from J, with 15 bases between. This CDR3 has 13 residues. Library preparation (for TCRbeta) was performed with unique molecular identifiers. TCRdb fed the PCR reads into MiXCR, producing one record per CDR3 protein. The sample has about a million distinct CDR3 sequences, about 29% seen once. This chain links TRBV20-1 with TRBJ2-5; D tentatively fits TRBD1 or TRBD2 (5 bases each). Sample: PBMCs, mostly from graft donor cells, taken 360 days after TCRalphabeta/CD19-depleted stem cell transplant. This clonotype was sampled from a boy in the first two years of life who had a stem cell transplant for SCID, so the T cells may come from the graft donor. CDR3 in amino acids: CSASGTGMGTQYF. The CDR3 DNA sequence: TGCAGTGCTAGCGGGACGGGGATGGGGACCCAGTACTTC.